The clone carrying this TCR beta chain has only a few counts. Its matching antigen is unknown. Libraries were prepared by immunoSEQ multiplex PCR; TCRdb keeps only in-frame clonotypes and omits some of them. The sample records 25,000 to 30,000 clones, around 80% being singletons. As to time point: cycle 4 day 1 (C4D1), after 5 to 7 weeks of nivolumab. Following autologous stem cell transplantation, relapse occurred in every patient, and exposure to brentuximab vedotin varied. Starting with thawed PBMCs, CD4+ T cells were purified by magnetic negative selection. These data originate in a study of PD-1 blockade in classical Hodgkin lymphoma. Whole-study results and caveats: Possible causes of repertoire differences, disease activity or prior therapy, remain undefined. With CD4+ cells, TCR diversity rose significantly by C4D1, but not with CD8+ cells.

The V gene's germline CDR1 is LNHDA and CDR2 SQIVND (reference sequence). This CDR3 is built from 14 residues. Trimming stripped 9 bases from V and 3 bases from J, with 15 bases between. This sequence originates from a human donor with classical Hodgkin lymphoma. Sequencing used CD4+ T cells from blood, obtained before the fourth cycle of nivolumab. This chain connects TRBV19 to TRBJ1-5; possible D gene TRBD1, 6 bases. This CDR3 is CASTPHRVNQPQHF. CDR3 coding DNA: TGTGCCAGCACCCCGCACAGGGTCAATCAGCCCCAGCATTTT.